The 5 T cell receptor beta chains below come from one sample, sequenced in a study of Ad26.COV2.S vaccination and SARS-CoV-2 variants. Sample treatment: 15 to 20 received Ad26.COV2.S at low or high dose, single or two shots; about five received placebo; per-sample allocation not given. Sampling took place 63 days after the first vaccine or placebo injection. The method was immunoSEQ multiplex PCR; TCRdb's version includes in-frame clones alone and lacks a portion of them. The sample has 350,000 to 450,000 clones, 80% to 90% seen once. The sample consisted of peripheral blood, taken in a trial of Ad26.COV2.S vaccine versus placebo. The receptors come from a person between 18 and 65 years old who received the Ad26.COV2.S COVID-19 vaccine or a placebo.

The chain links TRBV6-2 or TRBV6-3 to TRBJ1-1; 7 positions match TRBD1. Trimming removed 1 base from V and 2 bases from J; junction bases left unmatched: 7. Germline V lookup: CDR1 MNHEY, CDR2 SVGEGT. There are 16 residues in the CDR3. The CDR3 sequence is CASSYYRGGGNTEAFF. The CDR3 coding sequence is TGTGCCAGCAGTTACTACAGGGGAGGGGGAAACACTGAAGCTTTCTTT.

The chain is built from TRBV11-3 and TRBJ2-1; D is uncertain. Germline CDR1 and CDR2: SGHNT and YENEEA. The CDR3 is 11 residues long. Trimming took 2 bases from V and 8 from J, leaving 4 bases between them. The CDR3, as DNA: TGTGCCAGCAGCTTATCTTATGAGCAGTTCTTC. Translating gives CASSLSYEQFF.

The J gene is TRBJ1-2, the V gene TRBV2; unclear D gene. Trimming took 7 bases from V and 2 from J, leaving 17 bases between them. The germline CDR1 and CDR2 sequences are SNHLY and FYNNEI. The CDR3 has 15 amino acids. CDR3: CASKVNSAQNYGYTF. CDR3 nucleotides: TGTGCCAGCAAGGTGAATTCGGCACAAAACTATGGCTACACCTTC.

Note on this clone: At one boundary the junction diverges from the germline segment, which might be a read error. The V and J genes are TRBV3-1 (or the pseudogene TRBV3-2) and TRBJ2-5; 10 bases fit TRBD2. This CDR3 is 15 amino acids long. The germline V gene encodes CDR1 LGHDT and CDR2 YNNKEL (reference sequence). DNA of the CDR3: TGTGCCAGCAGTCAAGGGGGACTAGCGTCAGAGACCCAGTACTTC. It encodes CASSQGGLASETQYF.

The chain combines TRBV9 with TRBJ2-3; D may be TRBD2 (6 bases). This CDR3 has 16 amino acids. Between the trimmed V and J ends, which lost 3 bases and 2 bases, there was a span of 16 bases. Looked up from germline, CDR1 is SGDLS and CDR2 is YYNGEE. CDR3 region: CASSGADSGLTDTQYF. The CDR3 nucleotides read TGTGCCAGCAGCGGGGCGGATAGCGGACTCACAGATACGCAGTATTTT.